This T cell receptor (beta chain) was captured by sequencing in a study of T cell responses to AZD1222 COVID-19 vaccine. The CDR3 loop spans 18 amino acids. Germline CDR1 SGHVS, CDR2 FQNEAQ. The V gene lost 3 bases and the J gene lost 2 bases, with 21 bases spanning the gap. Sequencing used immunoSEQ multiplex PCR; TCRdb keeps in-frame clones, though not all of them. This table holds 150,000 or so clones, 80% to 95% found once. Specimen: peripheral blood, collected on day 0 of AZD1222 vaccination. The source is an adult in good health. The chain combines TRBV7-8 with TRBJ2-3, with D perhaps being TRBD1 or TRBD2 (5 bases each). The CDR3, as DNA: TGTGCCAGCAGCTTCCCCCCCGAGGGGTTTCCGAACACAGATACGCAGTATTTT. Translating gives CASSFPPEGFPNTDTQYF.